Following are 18 T cell receptor beta chains from one sample sequenced in a study of PD-L1 blockade in urothelial cancer. As for time point: peripheral blood 6 weeks after treatment start. TCRdb's copy holds only in-frame clones and misses some; the assay was immunoSEQ multiplex PCR. The profile shows around 30,000 clones, around four fifths of them singletons. The sample in question was PBMCs, obtained around atezolizumab (anti-PD-L1) treatment. The receptors derive from a man between 70 and 80 years old with urothelial cancer.

The gene calls are TRBV9 and TRBJ2-1; 8 positions match TRBD2. The V gene's germline CDR1 is SGDLS and CDR2 YYNGEE. This CDR3 contains 17 residues. V trimming: 0 bases; J trimming: 9 bases; junction bases outside the gene matches: 14. This CDR3 reads CASSVGVGGRMYSEQFF. The CDR3 nucleotides read TGTGCCAGCAGCGTAGGGGTCGGCGGGAGGATGTATAGTGAGCAGTTCTTC.

A note on this clone: The junction differs from germline at one of its ends, possibly a read error. V is TRBV7-9 and J is TRBJ2-2; D possibly corresponds to TRBD2 (6 bases). The CDR3 runs to 14 residues. Germline CDR1 SEHNR, CDR2 FQNEAQ (reference sequence). The CDR3 nucleotides are TGTGCCAGCAGCCCCATGGCGGCTACCGGGGGGCTGTTTTTT. Translation gives CASSPMAATGGLFF.

This rearrangement joins TRBV5-1 to TRBJ2-1, with TRBD2 matching 8 bases. Germline trimming cut 4 bases from V and 7 bases from J; bases unmatched to any gene: 10. Germline V gene lookup returns CDR1 SGHRS and CDR2 YFSETQ. This CDR3 has 15 amino acids. The CDR3 is CASSPMSGSGNEQFF. The CDR3 bases are TGCGCCAGCAGCCCTATGAGCGGGAGCGGTAATGAGCAGTTCTTC. The full variable domain, completed using reference TRBV5-1 and TRBJ2-1, is KAGVTQTPRYLIKTRGQQVTLSCSPISGHRSVSWYQQTPGQGLQFLFEYFSETQRNKGNFPGRFSGRQFSNSRSEMNVSTLELGDSALYLCASSPMSGSGNEQFFGPGTRLTVL.

The chain joins TRBV28 to TRBJ2-7; TRBD2 is a possible D gene (5 bases). Germline CDR1 is MDHEN and CDR2 is SYDVKM. V was shortened by 5 bases and J by 3 bases, with 17 bases between the two germline ends. The CDR3 extends over 15 amino acids. The CDR3 loop is CASSPPNDGSYEQYF. CDR3 coding DNA: TGTGCCAGCAGTCCACCCAACGATGGGAGCTACGAGCAGTACTTC.

The chain links TRBV7-9 to TRBJ1-2; TRBD1 matches at 10 bases. Germline V gene sequence: CDR1 SEHNR, CDR2 FQNEAQ (reference sequence). V shed 1 base and J 3 bases; nucleotides not matched to a gene: 8. This CDR3 is 17 amino acids long. CDR3 sequence reads: CASSLEGQGLSDYGYTF. CDR3 nucleotide sequence: TGTGCCAGCAGCTTAGAGGGACAGGGGTTAAGTGACTATGGCTACACCTTC.

The V and J genes are TRBV2 and TRBJ2-3; 7 nucleotides line up with TRBD1. V trimming: 4 bases; J trimming: 5 bases; junction bases outside the gene matches: 9. The CDR3 is 15 amino acids. CDR1 and CDR2 (germline): SNHLY, FYNNEI. The CDR3 loop is CASSGQGPPGDTQYF. The CDR3 DNA reads as TGTGCCAGCAGTGGACAGGGCCCTCCTGGAGATACGCAGTATTTT.

CDR3 coding DNA: TGTGCCAGCAGTGAACCCGGGACAAGTATTGGGGAAGCTTTCTTT. This encodes CASSEPGTSIGEAFF. The chain joins TRBV6-1 to TRBJ1-1; maybe TRBD1 (6 bases). Germline V gene lookup returns CDR1 MNHNS and CDR2 SASEGT. Between the trimmed V and J ends, which lost 2 bases and 8 bases, there was a span of 18 bases. The CDR3 covers 15 residues.

The V and J genes are TRBV4-3 and TRBJ2-1; no firm D call. The germline gives CDR1 LGHNA, CDR2 YSLEER. The CDR3 extends over 13 amino acids. With 4 bases removed from V and 0 bases from J, the gap between germline ends came to 4 bases. The CDR3 reads CASSRDSYNEQFF. Here the CDR3 DNA reads TGCGCCAGCAGCCGCGACTCCTACAATGAGCAGTTCTTC.

The rearrangement uses TRBV5-1 and TRBJ2-2; TRBD1 aligns across 7 bases. This CDR3 has 14 amino acids. Trimming cost V 3 bases and J 7 bases; bases outside gene matches: 6. Germline CDR1 reads SGHRS; CDR2 reads YFSETQ. The CDR3 coding sequence is TGCGCCAGCAGCTGGGGAACAGGGGACGGGGAGCTGTTTTTT. It yields the protein CASSWGTGDGELFF.

The V and J genes are TRBV28 and TRBJ1-5; D possibly corresponds to TRBD1 (5 bases). V shed 10 bases and J shed 0 bases, with 16 bases lying between them. Germline CDR1 and CDR2: MDHEN and SYDVKM. This CDR3 has 15 residues. DNA of the CDR3: TGTGCCACTCAGGGCCTAACTTATAGCAATCAGCCCCAGCATTTT. Translating it yields CATQGLTYSNQPQHF. The variable domain in full, with the rest retrieved from reference TRBV28 and TRBJ1-5, is DVKVTQSSRYLVKRTGEKVFLECVQDMDHENMFWYRQDPGLGLRLIYFSYDVKMKEKGDIPEGYSVSREKKERFSLILESASTNQTSMYLCATQGLTYSNQPQHFGDGTRLSIL.

This clone was detected only a few times. The V and J genes are TRBV9 and TRBJ1-1, with D possibly being TRBD1 (5 bases). The CDR3 extends over 12 amino acids. Deletions cut 3 bases from V and 3 bases from J, with 6 bases between. CDR1 is SGDLS, CDR2 YYNGEE, per germline. CDR3 nucleotide sequence: TGTGCCAGCAGCGCGACAGACACTGAAGCTTTCTTT. Encoded protein: CASSATDTEAFF.

The chain links TRBV28 to TRBJ1-4; 7 bases match TRBD1. V lost 3 bases, J lost 4 bases, and 2 bases stayed unmatched. The CDR3 has 14 amino acids. Germline CDR1 is MDHEN and CDR2 is SYDVKM. CDR3 nucleotide sequence: TGTGCCAGCAGTTTCAGACAGGGTAATGAAAAACTGTTTTTT. It codes for CASSFRQGNEKLFF.

V gene TRBV6-1 combines with J gene TRBJ1-5; 8 bases agree with TRBD1. From germline, CDR1 is MNHNS and CDR2 SASEGT. J was trimmed by 4 bases and V by 5 bases; bases with no gene match: 4. CDR3 length equals 14 residues. The CDR3 loop is CASSLTGGNQPQHF. CDR3 nucleotide sequence: TGTGCCAGCAGTTTAACAGGGGGAAATCAGCCCCAGCATTTT.

The chain employs TRBV7-8 and TRBJ1-5, with 9 bases identical to TRBD1. V lost 5 bases and J lost 4; bases outside the gene matches: 9. The CDR3 extends over 16 amino acids. CDR1 is SGHVS and CDR2 is FQNEAQ in the germline V gene. As DNA, the CDR3 is TGTGCCAGCAGCGCCACAGGGGGCATTGGTAATCAGCCCCAGCATTTT. Its translation: CASSATGGIGNQPQHF. Looking up the rest from reference TRBV7-8 and TRBJ1-5 gives the full variable domain: GAGVSQSPRYKVAKRGQDVALRCDPISGHVSLFWYQQALGQGPEFLTYFQNEAQLDKSGLPSDRFFAERPEGSVSTLKIQRTQQEDSAVYLCASSATGGIGNQPQHFGDGTRLSIL.

This chain's CDR3 is CASTAGSYEQYF. Written as DNA, the CDR3 is TGTGCCAGCACGGCAGGATCCTACGAGCAGTACTTC. The chain has TRBV2 and TRBJ2-7; D not certain. Germline V gives CDR1 SNHLY, CDR2 FYNNEI. V lost 7 bases to trimming and J lost 1 base, with 8 bases between them. CDR3 length: 12 amino acids.

In nucleotides, the CDR3 is TGCGCCAGCAGCCCCTCCGCGGGGGGGCTTCGGGACGAGCAGTACTTC. Protein sequence: CASSPSAGGLRDEQYF. This chain links TRBV4-1 with TRBJ2-7; 9 bases line up with TRBD2. After removal of 4 bases from V and 5 bases from J, the junction contained 12 bases not matched to a gene. Germline V CDR1 and CDR2: MGHRA, YSYEKL. The length of the CDR3 is 16 residues.

The chain links TRBV9 to TRBJ2-7; D is unclear. V shed 5 bases and J shed 6 bases, with 15 bases lying between them. The CDR3 is 13 amino acids. Germline CDR1 SGDLS, CDR2 YYNGEE. The CDR3 region has the DNA TGTGCCAGCAGTGTCCAGCCCCGCGGCGAGCAGTACTTC. Protein: CASSVQPRGEQYF.

V is TRBV15 and J is TRBJ1-1, with D maybe TRBD1 (6 bases). The germline V gene encodes CDR1 LNHNV and CDR2 YYDKDF (reference sequence). CDR3 size: 17 residues. Trimming left V 4 bases short and J 3 bases short, with 21 bases between. For the CDR3, the DNA is TGTGCCACCAGCAAGGCCTATGGCGGGGGCAGGGACACTGAAGCTTTCTTT. Its protein product is CATSKAYGGGRDTEAFF. Combining the CDR3 with reference TRBV15 and TRBJ1-1 gives the whole variable domain DAMVIQNPRYQVTQFGKPVTLSCSQTLNHNVMYWYQQKSSQAPKLLFHYYDKDFNNEADTPDNFQSRRPNTSFCFLDIRSPGLGDTAMYLCATSKAYGGGRDTEAFFGQGTRLTVV.